Below, 2 T cell receptor beta chains from the same sample are listed, as sequenced in a study of early T cells in non-severe SARS-CoV-2 infection. Using its own MiXCR run on the 5' RACE reads, TCRdb lists one record per CDR3 protein. The sample holds about 66,000 distinct CDR3 sequences; around 14% are singletons and the top ten take about 8.3%. The material sequenced was whole blood. These receptors came from an adult who was a healthcare worker with PCR-confirmed SARS-CoV-2 infection or an uninfected control (not recorded which).

The rearrangement joins TRBV5-1 to TRBJ2-5, with D tentatively TRBD1 (5 bases). The CDR3 length is 15 residues. Germline assignment: CDR1 SGHRS and CDR2 YFSETQ. The V gene lost 1 base and the J gene lost 0 bases, with 10 bases spanning the gap. The CDR3, as DNA: TGCGCCAGCAGCTTGAGGGGCTCCTACCAAGAGACCCAGTACTTC. Protein: CASSLRGSYQETQYF.

V usage is TRBV27 and J usage is TRBJ2-5; TRBD1 is a possible D gene (6 bases). The CDR3 sequence is 14 residues long. The V gene lost 2 bases and the J gene lost 3 bases, with 10 bases spanning the gap. CDR1 and CDR2 (germline): MNHEY, SMNVEV (reference sequence). CDR3 DNA: TGTGCCAGCAGTTTAGGGCACAGGGAAGAGACCCAGTACTTC. Protein: CASSLGHREETQYF.